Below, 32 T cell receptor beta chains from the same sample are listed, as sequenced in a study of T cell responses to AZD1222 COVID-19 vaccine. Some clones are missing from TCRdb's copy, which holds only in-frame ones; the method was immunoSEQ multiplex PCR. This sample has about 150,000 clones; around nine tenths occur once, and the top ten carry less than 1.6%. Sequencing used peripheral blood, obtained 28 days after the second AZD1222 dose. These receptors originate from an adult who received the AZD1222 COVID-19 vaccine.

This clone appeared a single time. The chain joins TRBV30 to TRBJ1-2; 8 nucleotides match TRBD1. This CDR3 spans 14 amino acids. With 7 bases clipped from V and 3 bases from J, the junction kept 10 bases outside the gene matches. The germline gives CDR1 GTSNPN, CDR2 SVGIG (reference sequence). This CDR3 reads CASGTGRGHYGYTF. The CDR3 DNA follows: TGTGCCTCGGGGACAGGTCGAGGCCACTATGGCTACACCTTC. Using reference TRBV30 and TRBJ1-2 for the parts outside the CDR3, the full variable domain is SQTIHQWPATLVQPVGSPLSLECTVEGTSNPNLYWYRQAAGRGLQLLFYSVGIGQISSEVPQNLSASRPQDRQFILSSKKLLLSDSGFYLCASGTGRGHYGYTFGSGTRLTVV.

Here the CDR3 reads CASTAYGAGLFSTNEKLFF. CDR3 DNA sequence: TGTGCCAGCACCGCGTACGGGGCAGGACTTTTTTCAACTAATGAAAAACTGTTTTTT. The chain links TRBV19 to TRBJ1-4; TRBD1 might be the D (5 bases). The germline gives CDR1 LNHDA, CDR2 SQIVND (reference sequence). V lost 9 bases and J lost 0, with 26 bases in between. The CDR3 loop spans 19 amino acids.

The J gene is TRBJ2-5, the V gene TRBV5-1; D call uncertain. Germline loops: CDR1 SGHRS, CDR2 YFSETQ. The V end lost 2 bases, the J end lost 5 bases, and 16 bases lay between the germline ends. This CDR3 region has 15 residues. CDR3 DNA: TGCGCCAGCAGCTTCGGGCGGATCGGATTGGAGACCCAGTACTTC. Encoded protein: CASSFGRIGLETQYF.

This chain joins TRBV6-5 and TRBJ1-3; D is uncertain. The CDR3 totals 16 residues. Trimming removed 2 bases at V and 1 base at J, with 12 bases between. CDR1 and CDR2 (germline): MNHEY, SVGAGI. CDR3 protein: CASSYDGPHSGNTIYF. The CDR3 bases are TGTGCCAGCAGTTACGATGGCCCTCATTCTGGAAACACCATATATTTT.

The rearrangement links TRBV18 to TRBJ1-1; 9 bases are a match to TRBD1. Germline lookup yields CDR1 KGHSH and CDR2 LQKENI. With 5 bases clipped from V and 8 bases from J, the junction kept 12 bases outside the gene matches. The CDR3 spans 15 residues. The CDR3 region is CASSVHGTGNGEAFF. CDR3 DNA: TGTGCCAGCTCAGTACACGGGACAGGGAACGGGGAAGCTTTCTTT.

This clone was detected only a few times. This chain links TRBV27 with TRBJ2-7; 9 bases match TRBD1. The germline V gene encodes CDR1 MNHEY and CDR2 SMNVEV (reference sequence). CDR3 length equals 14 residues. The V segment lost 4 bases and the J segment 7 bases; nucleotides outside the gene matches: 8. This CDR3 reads CASSWGQGKGEQYF. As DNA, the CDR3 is TGTGCCAGCAGTTGGGGACAGGGTAAGGGAGAGCAGTACTTC.

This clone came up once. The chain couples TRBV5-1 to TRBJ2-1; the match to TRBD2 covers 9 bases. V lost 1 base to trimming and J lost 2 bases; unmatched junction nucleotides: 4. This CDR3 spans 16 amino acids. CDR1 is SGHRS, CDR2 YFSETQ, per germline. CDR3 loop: CASSLYLAGPYNEQFF. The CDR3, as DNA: TGCGCCAGCAGCTTGTACCTAGCGGGACCCTACAATGAGCAGTTCTTC.

The CDR3 loop is CASSEISSGNYEQYF. The CDR3, as DNA: TGTGCCAGCAGTGAGATTTCTAGCGGGAACTACGAGCAGTACTTC. This chain connects TRBV2 to TRBJ2-7; 9 bases match TRBD2. The CDR3 sequence is 15 residues long. The J segment lost 3 bases and the V segment lost 3 bases, leaving 6 bases of the junction unmatched. Germline CDR1 reads SNHLY; CDR2 reads FYNNEI.

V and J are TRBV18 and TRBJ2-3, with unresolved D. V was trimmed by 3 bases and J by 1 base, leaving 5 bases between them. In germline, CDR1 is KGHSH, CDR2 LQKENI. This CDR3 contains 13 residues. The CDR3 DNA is TGTGCCAGCTCACCTCCGGGCACAGATACGCAGTATTTT. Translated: CASSPPGTDTQYF.

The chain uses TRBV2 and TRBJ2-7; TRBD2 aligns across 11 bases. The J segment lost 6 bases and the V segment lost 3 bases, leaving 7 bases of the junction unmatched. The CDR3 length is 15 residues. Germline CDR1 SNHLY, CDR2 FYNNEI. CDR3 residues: CASSDWTSGHIEQYF. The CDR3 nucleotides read TGTGCCAGCAGTGACTGGACTAGCGGGCACATCGAGCAGTACTTC. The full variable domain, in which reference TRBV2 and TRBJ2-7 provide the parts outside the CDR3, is EPEVTQTPSHQVTQMGQEVILRCVPISNHLYFYWYRQILGQKVEFLVSFYNNEISEKSEIFDDQFSVERPDGSNFTLKIRSTKLEDSAMYFCASSDWTSGHIEQYFGPGTRLTVT.

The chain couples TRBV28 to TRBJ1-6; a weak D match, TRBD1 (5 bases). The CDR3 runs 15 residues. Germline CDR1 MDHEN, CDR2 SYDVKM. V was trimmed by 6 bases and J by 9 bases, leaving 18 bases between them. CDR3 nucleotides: TGTGCCAGCAGAGCCCTCTCAACTGGGGGTTCACCCCTCCACTTT. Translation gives CASRALSTGGSPLHF.

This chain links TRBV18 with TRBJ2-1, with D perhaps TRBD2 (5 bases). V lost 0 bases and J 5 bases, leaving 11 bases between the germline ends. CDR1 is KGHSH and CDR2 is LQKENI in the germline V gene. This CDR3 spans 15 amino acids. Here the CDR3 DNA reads TGTGCCAGCTCACCACCACGATCGAGGGACAATGAGCAGTTCTTC. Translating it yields CASSPPRSRDNEQFF.

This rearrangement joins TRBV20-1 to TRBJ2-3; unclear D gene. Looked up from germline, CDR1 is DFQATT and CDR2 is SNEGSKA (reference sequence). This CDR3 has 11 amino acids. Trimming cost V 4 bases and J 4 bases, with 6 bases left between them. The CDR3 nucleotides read TGCAGTGCTACGGTAGCAGATACGCAGTATTTT. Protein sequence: CSATVADTQYF.

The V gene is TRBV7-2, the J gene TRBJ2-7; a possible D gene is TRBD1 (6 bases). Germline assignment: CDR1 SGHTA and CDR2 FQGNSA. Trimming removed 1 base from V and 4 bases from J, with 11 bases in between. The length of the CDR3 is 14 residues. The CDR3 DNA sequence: TGTGCCAGCAGCTTAGGGGCCAGGGGATACGAGCAGTACTTC. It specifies CASSLGARGYEQYF. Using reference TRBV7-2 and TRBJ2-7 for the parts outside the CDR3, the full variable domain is GAGVSQSPSNKVTEKGKDVELRCDPISGHTALYWYRQSLGQGLEFLIYFQGNSAPDKSGLPSDRFSAERTGGSVSTLTIQRTQQEDSAVYLCASSLGARGYEQYFGPGTRLTVT.

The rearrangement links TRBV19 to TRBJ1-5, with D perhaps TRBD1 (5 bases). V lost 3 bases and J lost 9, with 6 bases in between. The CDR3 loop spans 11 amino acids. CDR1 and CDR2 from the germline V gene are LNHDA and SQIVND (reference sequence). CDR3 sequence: CASSIGGPQHF. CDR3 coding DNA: TGTGCCAGTAGTATCGGGGGGCCCCAGCATTTT.

The CDR3 loop reads CASSSAGTVPSYEQYF. The CDR3 DNA follows: TGTGCCAGCAGCTCCGCCGGGACAGTTCCCTCCTACGAGCAGTACTTC. The chain carries TRBV11-2 and TRBJ2-7; 7 nucleotides align to TRBD1. The V segment lost 4 bases and the J segment 0 bases; nucleotides outside the gene matches: 9. This CDR3 comprises 16 residues. Looked up from germline, CDR1 is SGHAT and CDR2 is FQNNGV.

The CDR3, as DNA: TGTGCCAGCAGACGTCAGGGGGACAGTAATTCACCCCTCCACTTT. Its translation is CASRRQGDSNSPLHF. This chain links TRBV6-6 with TRBJ1-6; 7 nucleotides match TRBD1. Germline CDR1 reads MNHNY; CDR2 reads SVGAGI (reference sequence). Trimming cost V 6 bases and J 6 bases; bases outside gene matches: 8. CDR3 length: 15 amino acids.

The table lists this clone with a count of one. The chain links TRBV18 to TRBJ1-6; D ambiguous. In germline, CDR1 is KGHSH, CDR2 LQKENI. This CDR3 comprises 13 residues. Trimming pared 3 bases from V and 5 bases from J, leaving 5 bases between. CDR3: CASSPVDNSPLHF. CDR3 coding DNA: TGTGCCAGCTCACCGGTAGATAATTCACCCCTCCACTTT.

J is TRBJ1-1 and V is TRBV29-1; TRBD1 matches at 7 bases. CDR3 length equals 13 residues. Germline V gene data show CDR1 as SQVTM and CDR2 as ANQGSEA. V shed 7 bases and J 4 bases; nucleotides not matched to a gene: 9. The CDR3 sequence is CSGYRGGGTEAFF. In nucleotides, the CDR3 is TGCAGCGGTTACAGGGGAGGCGGCACTGAAGCTTTCTTT.

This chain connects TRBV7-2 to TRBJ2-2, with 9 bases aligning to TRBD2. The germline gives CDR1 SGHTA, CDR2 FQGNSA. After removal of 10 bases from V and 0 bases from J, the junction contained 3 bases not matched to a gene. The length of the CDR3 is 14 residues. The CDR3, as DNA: TGTGCCACGGGACTAGCCGCGAACACCGGGGAGCTGTTTTTT. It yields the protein CATGLAANTGELFF.

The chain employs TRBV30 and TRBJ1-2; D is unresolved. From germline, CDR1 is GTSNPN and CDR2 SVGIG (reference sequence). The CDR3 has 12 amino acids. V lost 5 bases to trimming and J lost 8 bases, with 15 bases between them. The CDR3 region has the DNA TGTGCCTGGGCCGGACGGGAACGCGGCTACACCTTC. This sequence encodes CAWAGRERGYTF.

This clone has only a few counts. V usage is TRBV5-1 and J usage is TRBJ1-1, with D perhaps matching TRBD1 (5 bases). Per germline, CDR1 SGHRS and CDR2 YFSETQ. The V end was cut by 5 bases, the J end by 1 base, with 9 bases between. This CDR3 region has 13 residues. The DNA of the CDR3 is TGCGCCAGCAGACACACAGGGAACACTGAAGCTTTCTTT. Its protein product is CASRHTGNTEAFF.

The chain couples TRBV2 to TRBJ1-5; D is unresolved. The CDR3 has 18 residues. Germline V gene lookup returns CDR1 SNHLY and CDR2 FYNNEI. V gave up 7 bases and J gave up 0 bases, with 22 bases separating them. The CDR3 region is CASIGWSSQSPSNQPQHF. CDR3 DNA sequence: TGTGCCAGCATTGGGTGGTCATCACAAAGCCCTAGCAATCAGCCCCAGCATTTT.

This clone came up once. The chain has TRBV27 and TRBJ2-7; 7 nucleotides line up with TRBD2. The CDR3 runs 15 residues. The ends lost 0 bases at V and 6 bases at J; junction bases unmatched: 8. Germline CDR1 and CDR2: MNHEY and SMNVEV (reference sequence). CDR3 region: CASSLSPGLGFEQYF. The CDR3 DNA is TGTGCCAGCAGTTTATCCCCCGGACTAGGTTTCGAGCAGTACTTC.

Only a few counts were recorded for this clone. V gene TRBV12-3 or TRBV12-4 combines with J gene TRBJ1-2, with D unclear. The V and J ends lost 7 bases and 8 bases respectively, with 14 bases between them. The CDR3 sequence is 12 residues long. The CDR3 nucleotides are TGTGCCAGCACTGTGGGGAGGCGAGGCTACACCTTC. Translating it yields CASTVGRRGYTF.

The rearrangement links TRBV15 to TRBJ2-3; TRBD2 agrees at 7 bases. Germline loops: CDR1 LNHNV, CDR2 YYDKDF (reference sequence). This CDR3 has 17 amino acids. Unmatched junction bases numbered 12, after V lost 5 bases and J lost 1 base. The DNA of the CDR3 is TGTGCCACCAGCGTCCGTTACTCGGGGGGAGGCACAGATACGCAGTATTTT. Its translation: CATSVRYSGGGTDTQYF.

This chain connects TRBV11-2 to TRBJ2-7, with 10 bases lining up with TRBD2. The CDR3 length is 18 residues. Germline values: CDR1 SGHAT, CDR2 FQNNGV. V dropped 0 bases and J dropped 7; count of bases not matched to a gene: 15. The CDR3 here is CASSLDGRLAGPTGEQYF. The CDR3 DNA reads TGTGCCAGCAGCTTAGATGGGCGACTAGCGGGCCCGACGGGGGAGCAGTACTTC.

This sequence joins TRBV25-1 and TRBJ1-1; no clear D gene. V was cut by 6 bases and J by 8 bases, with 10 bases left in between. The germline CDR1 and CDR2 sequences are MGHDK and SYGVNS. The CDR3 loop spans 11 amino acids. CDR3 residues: CASRGQSEAFF. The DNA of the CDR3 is TGTGCCAGCAGAGGCCAATCGGAAGCTTTCTTT.

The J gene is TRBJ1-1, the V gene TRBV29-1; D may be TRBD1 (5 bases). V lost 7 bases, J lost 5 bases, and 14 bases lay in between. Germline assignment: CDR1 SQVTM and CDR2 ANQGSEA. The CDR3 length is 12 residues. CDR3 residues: CSGLGGGTEAFF. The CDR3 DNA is TGCAGCGGGTTGGGGGGTGGGACTGAAGCTTTCTTT.

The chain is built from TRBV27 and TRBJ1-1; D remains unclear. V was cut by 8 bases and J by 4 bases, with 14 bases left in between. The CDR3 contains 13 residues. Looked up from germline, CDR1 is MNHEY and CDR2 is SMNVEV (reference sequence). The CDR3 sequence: CASLLLPGTEAFF. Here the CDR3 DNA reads TGTGCCAGCCTCCTTCTACCCGGCACTGAAGCTTTCTTT.

CDR3 in DNA: TGTGCCAGCAGCCAAAACTTAGGGGGGAGCGGGAGCTCCTACAATGAGCAGTTCTTC. This codes for CASSQNLGGSGSSYNEQFF. The chain links TRBV4-2 to TRBJ2-1, with TRBD2 matching over 8 bases. The germline gives CDR1 LGHNA, CDR2 YNFKEQ. With V trimmed by 2 bases and J by 0 bases, 12 bases remained unmatched. The CDR3 covers 19 residues.

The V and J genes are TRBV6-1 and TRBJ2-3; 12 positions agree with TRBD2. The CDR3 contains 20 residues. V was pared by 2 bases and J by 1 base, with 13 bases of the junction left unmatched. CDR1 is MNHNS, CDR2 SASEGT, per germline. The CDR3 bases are TGTGCCAGCAGTGAACTCCTAGCGTCTAGCGGGGGGGCCCGCACAGATACGCAGTATTTT. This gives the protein CASSELLASSGGARTDTQYF.